This T cell receptor beta chain was retrieved from a study of blood T cell repertoires in COVID-19. The CDR3 is 11 amino acids. The V end was cut by 2 bases, the J end by 7 bases, with 8 bases between. CDR1 is GTSNPN, CDR2 SVGIG, per germline (reference sequence). Sequenced by immunoSEQ multiplex PCR; TCRdb stores in-frame clones only, minus some. The sample includes about 48,000 clones, around four fifths of them seen just once. The V call is TRBV30, the J call TRBJ1-1; no firm D call. Material for sequencing was peripheral blood. The receptor was derived from a human donor in a cohort sampled during active COVID-19. Here the CDR3 DNA reads TGTGCCTGGAGTCGGAGGAATGAAGCTTTCTTT. Translation gives CAWSRRNEAFF.